The next 19 T cell receptor beta chains were all read from a single sample in a study of control samples from healthy donors and cancer patients. The method was immunoSEQ multiplex PCR; TCRdb's version includes in-frame clones alone and lacks a portion of them. The data show approximately 100,000 clones, with roughly nine tenths seen just once and more than 3.5% held by the top ten. Material: blood. Receptors were obtained from a human donor in good health. The donor label of this sample is uncertain.

This clone appeared once. This chain uses TRBV10-1 with TRBJ1-1, with no clear D. Trimming took 0 bases from V and 1 from J, leaving 3 bases between them. CDR1 is WNHNN and CDR2 is SYGVQD in the germline V gene (reference sequence). The CDR3 is 13 residues long. The CDR3 coding sequence is TGCGCCAGCAGTGAGTCCAAGAACACTGAAGCTTTCTTT. Protein product: CASSESKNTEAFF.

This clone was seen just once. The V and J genes are TRBV27 and TRBJ1-5; D uncertain. Germline V CDR1 and CDR2: MNHEY, SMNVEV (reference sequence). CDR3 size: 14 residues. V was trimmed by 2 bases and J by 3 bases, leaving 8 bases between them. CDR3 DNA: TGTGCCAGCAGTTTAGGTGGCCTCAATCAGCCCCAGCATTTT. It encodes CASSLGGLNQPQHF.

The chain links TRBV24-1 to TRBJ2-3, with a possible D match to TRBD2 (6 bases). Trimming pared 7 bases from V and 3 bases from J, leaving 25 bases between. This CDR3 is built from 18 residues. The germline gives CDR1 KGHDR, CDR2 SFDVKD. The CDR3 nucleotides read TGTGCCACCAGCCCCCGGGTGGAGGGACGAGTCGATACAGATACGCAGTATTTT. Translating gives CATSPRVEGRVDTDTQYF.

The rearrangement links TRBV12-3 or TRBV12-4 to TRBJ1-4; no firm D call. This CDR3 is built from 12 residues. V was clipped by 6 bases and J by 4 bases, with 6 bases between them. Here the CDR3 DNA reads TGTGCCAGCAGGCAGGATAATGAAAAACTGTTTTTT. It specifies CASRQDNEKLFF.

As for this clone: One end of the junction does not line up with germline, which may come from a read error. The chain has TRBV19 and TRBJ1-2; the D gene is possibly TRBD1 (5 bases). The germline CDR1 and CDR2 sequences are LNHDA and SQIVND (reference sequence). This CDR3 comprises 12 residues. CDR3 sequence (DNA): TGTGCCAGTAGTATCCAGGGAGATGCTCAGGCCTTC. Translating gives CASSIQGDAQAF.

The chain has TRBV9 and TRBJ2-5, with D possibly being TRBD1 (5 bases). Germline V gene sequence: CDR1 SGDLS, CDR2 YYNGEE. The ends were cut back, 4 bases at V and 4 bases at J, with 11 bases in the middle. This CDR3 has 13 amino acids. CDR3 in DNA: TGTGCCAGCAGCCAGGGTTCAGGAGAGACCCAGTACTTC. This codes for CASSQGSGETQYF. Combining the CDR3 with reference TRBV9 and TRBJ2-5 gives the whole variable domain DSGVTQTPKHLITATGQRVTLRCSPRSGDLSVYWYQQSLDQGLQFLIQYYNGEERAKGNILERFSAQQFPDLHSELNLSSLELGDSALYFCASSQGSGETQYFGPGTRLLVL.

This chain joins TRBV7-2 and TRBJ1-1; D unresolved. This CDR3 spans 13 amino acids. The V end was cut by 7 bases, the J end by 1 base, with 10 bases between. Germline values: CDR1 SGHTA, CDR2 FQGNSA. CDR3 sequence (DNA): TGTGCCAGCAACCCCGATTGGAACACTGAAGCTTTCTTT. Amino acids: CASNPDWNTEAFF.

The V gene is TRBV7-9, the J gene TRBJ1-6; 10 bases fit TRBD1. Trimming at V came to 5 bases and at J to 10 bases, leaving 11 bases not matched to a gene. CDR3 length: 16 amino acids. From germline, CDR1 is SEHNR and CDR2 FQNEAQ (reference sequence). Written as DNA, the CDR3 is TGTGCCAGCAGCCCCGGGACAGGGGCGAAGATATCACCCCTCCACTTT. This codes for CASSPGTGAKISPLHF.

The V gene is TRBV19, the J gene TRBJ1-1, with TRBD1 identical over 9 bases. The junction had 11 bases not matched to a gene; V was cut back by 8 bases and J by 4 bases. Germline V gene data show CDR1 as LNHDA and CDR2 as SQIVND (reference sequence). CDR3 length equals 15 residues. The CDR3 DNA follows: TGTGCCAGTCAGGTCCCCAGGACAGGGGCCACTGAAGCTTTCTTT. Protein sequence: CASQVPRTGATEAFF.

The rearrangement joins TRBV11-2 to TRBJ2-4; 7 positions agree with TRBD1. Germline CDR1 is SGHAT and CDR2 is FQNNGV. V dropped 5 bases and J dropped 5; count of bases not matched to a gene: 12. CDR3 size: 16 residues. CDR3 bases: TGTGCCAGCAGCGCAACCGGGACAGCTAATCAAAACATTCAGTACTTC. Translation gives CASSATGTANQNIQYF.

This chain connects TRBV3-1 (or the pseudogene TRBV3-2) to TRBJ2-5, with 7 bases that match TRBD2. The germline V gene encodes CDR1 LGHDT and CDR2 YNNKEL (reference sequence). Trimming took 1 base from V and 7 from J; bases not matched to a gene: 9. CDR3 size: 15 residues. CDR3 DNA sequence: TGTGCCAGCAGCCAAGCGGGGGGAATGTTTGTGACCCAGTACTTC. Translated: CASSQAGGMFVTQYF.

The chain couples TRBV5-6 to TRBJ2-3, with 12 bases matching TRBD2. The CDR3 contains 16 residues. Germline values: CDR1 SGHDT, CDR2 YYEEEE. The trim removed 2 bases at V and 3 bases at J, leaving 4 bases unmatched. Here the CDR3 DNA reads TGTGCCAGCAGCTTCTGGACTAGCGGGGATACAGATACGCAGTATTTT. Amino acid sequence: CASSFWTSGDTDTQYF. The full variable domain, its missing parts supplied by reference TRBV5-6 and TRBJ2-3, is DAGVTQSPTHLIKTRGQQVTLRCSPKSGHDTVSWYQQALGQGPQFIFQYYEEEERQRGNFPDRFSGHQFPNYSSELNVNALLLGDSALYLCASSFWTSGDTDTQYFGPGTRLTVL.

This clone was seen once. V gene TRBV27 combines with J gene TRBJ1-5; 9 positions agree with TRBD1. Germline-derived CDR1 and CDR2 are MNHEY and SMNVEV (reference sequence). CDR3 size: 15 residues. Germline trimming cut 2 bases from V and 4 bases from J; bases unmatched to any gene: 3. The CDR3 coding sequence is TGTGCCAGCAGTTTAAGACAGGGGGTAAATCAGCCCCAGCATTTT. Translating it yields CASSLRQGVNQPQHF.

The chain employs TRBV19 and TRBJ1-6; D remains unclear. The CDR3 has 16 amino acids. V lost 5 bases and J lost 0, with 11 bases in between. Germline CDR1 reads LNHDA; CDR2 reads SQIVND (reference sequence). Written as DNA, the CDR3 is TGTGCCAGTAGTCCTCTACAGAGCTCCTATAATTCACCCCTCCACTTT. This codes for CASSPLQSSYNSPLHF. Drawing the rest from reference TRBV19 and TRBJ1-6, the complete variable domain is DGGITQSPKYLFRKEGQNVTLSCEQNLNHDAMYWYRQDPGQGLRLIYYSQIVNDFQKGDIAEGYSVSREKKESFPLTVTSAQKNPTAFYLCASSPLQSSYNSPLHFGNGTRLTVT.

This clone was detected once. The chain couples TRBV3-1 (or the pseudogene TRBV3-2) to TRBJ1-2, with 9 bases lining up with TRBD1. V shed 4 bases and J 6 bases; nucleotides not matched to a gene: 3. There are 13 residues in the CDR3. In germline, CDR1 is LGHDT, CDR2 YNNKEL (reference sequence). This chain's CDR3 is CASSLDRGDGYTF. CDR3 nucleotides: TGTGCCAGCAGCCTGGACAGGGGTGATGGCTACACCTTC.

V gene TRBV7-3 combines with J gene TRBJ1-3; D gene ambiguous. Germline V CDR1 and CDR2: SGHTA, FQGTGA. V was shortened by 8 bases and J by 1 base, with 9 bases between the two germline ends. This CDR3 contains 13 residues. The DNA for the CDR3 is TGTGCCAGCTCCGAGAGGTCTGGAAACACCATATATTTT. Translation gives CASSERSGNTIYF.

This clone was counted once. This chain joins TRBV29-1 and TRBJ2-1, with 8 bases that match TRBD1. Germline V gives CDR1 SQVTM, CDR2 ANQGSEA. The CDR3 contains 11 residues. Trimming cost V 4 bases and J 9 bases; bases outside gene matches: 2. The CDR3 sequence is CSVGQGSEQFF. The CDR3 DNA follows: TGCAGCGTTGGACAGGGGTCTGAGCAGTTCTTC.

The V call is TRBV11-2, the J call TRBJ1-6; tentatively, D is TRBD1 (6 bases). Trimming left V 0 bases short and J 6 bases short, with 9 bases between. The germline gives CDR1 SGHAT, CDR2 FQNNGV. CDR3 length: 15 residues. The CDR3 spells CASSLDGGRNSPLHF. The CDR3 DNA is TGTGCCAGCAGCTTAGATGGGGGGCGTAATTCACCCCTCCACTTT.

The chain is built from TRBV7-9 and TRBJ1-4; no clear D. The CDR3 loop spans 14 amino acids. V was cut by 1 base and J by 8 bases, with 11 bases left in between. Germline-derived CDR1 and CDR2 are SEHNR and FQNEAQ (reference sequence). CDR3 sequence reads: CASSLGGTDEKLFF. The CDR3 nucleotides are TGTGCCAGCAGCTTAGGTGGAACGGACGAAAAACTGTTTTTT.